These 2 T cell receptor beta chains were sequenced from one sample in a study of blood T cell repertoires in COVID-19. The data were produced by immunoSEQ multiplex PCR, yet TCRdb's version contains in-frame clones alone and is incomplete. The sample records over 55,000 clones, 70% to 75% being singletons. What was sequenced was peripheral blood. The receptors come from a woman in her seventies with acute or convalescent COVID-19.

The V and J genes are TRBV18 and TRBJ1-6, with 9 bases identical to TRBD1. The V and J ends lost 2 bases and 10 bases, in that order; junction bases with no gene match: 3. From germline, CDR1 is KGHSH and CDR2 LQKENI. The CDR3 has 14 amino acids. For the CDR3, the DNA is TGTGCCAGCTCACCAGGACAGGGGTTCTCACCCCTCCACTTT. It specifies CASSPGQGFSPLHF.

The rearrangement links TRBV9 to TRBJ2-7; 7 nucleotides line up with TRBD2. The CDR3 runs to 14 residues. Germline assignment: CDR1 SGDLS and CDR2 YYNGEE. J gave up 2 bases and V 0 bases, and 2 bases lay outside the gene matches. The CDR3 coding sequence is TGTGCCAGCAGCGTAGAACTAGCGACCTACGAGCAGTACTTC. Protein product: CASSVELATYEQYF.